This T cell receptor (beta chain) appears in the sequencing data of a study of beta chain features in type 1 diabetes. On average, the one heparinised blood draw given by each donor was approximately 120 mL. Since all of the isolated RNA was reverse transcribed, expressed TCRB transcripts were what got sequenced. Libraries were prepared by immunoSEQ multiplex PCR; TCRdb keeps only in-frame clonotypes and omits some of them. The sample holds under 550,000 clones, about an eighth seen once. Trimming took off 4 bases at V and 8 bases at J, with 18 bases between the two ends. Germline lookup yields CDR1 GTSNPN and CDR2 SVGIG (reference sequence). There are 13 residues in the CDR3.

The genes are TRBV30 and TRBJ2-7; a weak D match, TRBD2 (6 bases). The receptor was isolated from a woman aged 18 to 35 in good health. The source material was naive CD4+ T cells from blood. The DNA for the CDR3 is TGTGCCTGGAAGGTGACGGCGGGAAACAAGCAGTACTTC. This sequence encodes CAWKVTAGNKQYF. Together with reference TRBV30 and TRBJ2-7, the CDR3 gives the full variable domain: SQTIHQWPATLVQPVGSPLSLECTVEGTSNPNLYWYRQAAGRGLQLLFYSVGIGQISSEVPQNLSASRPQDRQFILSSKKLLLSDSGFYLCAWKVTAGNKQYFGPGTRLTVT.